This TCR beta chain came from a study of blood T cell repertoires in COVID-19. Study-wide context: Spain, Italy and the United States supplied samples that represented acute and convalescent COVID-19. PBMCs, B-cell-depleted T cells, or T cells were the source of the cDNA or gDNA that made up the material.

V shed 0 bases and J shed 6 bases, with 11 bases lying between them. CDR1 and CDR2 (germline): SGHRS, YFSETQ. The CDR3 length is 14 residues. The authors' processing: Amplification of reference gene primers provided the estimated nucleated cell counts. Only in-frame clones appear in the TCRdb table, and some are missing; sequencing was by immunoSEQ multiplex PCR. The V and J calls and clone size are taken from that table; D and trimming were inferred from the DNA. The sample has roughly 250,000 clones, around nine tenths seen once. Material for sequencing was peripheral blood. J is TRBJ2-3 and V is TRBV5-1, with D tentatively TRBD1 (6 bases). The receptor comes from a woman aged 40 to 50 who had recovered from COVID-19. CDR3 DNA sequence: TGCGCCAGCAGCTTGGCCGGGACATGGGATACGCAGTATTTT. It yields the protein CASSLAGTWDTQYF.